Listed below are T cell receptor beta chains from one sample, sequenced in a study of shared clonotypes between healthy human individuals. Some clones are missing from TCRdb's copy, which holds only in-frame ones; the method was immunoSEQ multiplex PCR. This table holds around 2,000,000 clones, approximately 94% found once. Sequencing was done on a sample of naive CD8+ T cells from PBMCs. These receptors were obtained from a man younger than 35 in good health. Some clones in this sample may be carry-over from other donors' samples. CDR3s include the opening cysteine and the closing phenylalanine or tryptophan. Fields, in order: V gene, D gene, clone size, J gene, CDR3 DNA, CDR3 protein. D genes are given only for firm matches. Size tells how often a clone was seen (once, few, many) or the class of an expanded clone, and some rows leave it out.

V: TRBV15
D: NA
size: NA
J: TRBJ2-2
DNA: TGTGCCACCAGCAGAGAGCGCGATGTGGAGCTGTTTTTT
CDR3: CATSRERDVELFF

V: TRBV6-5
D: NA
size: NA
J: TRBJ1-2
DNA: TGTGCCAGCAGTTACTCCGCAGCAAACTATGGCTACACCTTC
CDR3: CASSYSAANYGYTF

V: TRBV28
D: NA
size: NA
J: TRBJ2-7
DNA: TGTGCCAGCAGTTTATTGGACCACTCCTACGAGCAGTACTTC
CDR3: CASSLLDHSYEQYF

V: TRBV14
D: NA
size: NA
J: TRBJ2-1
DNA: TGTGCCAGCAGCCAATCGCGGCTAGAAACCAATGAGCAGTTCTTC
CDR3: CASSQSRLETNEQFF

V: TRBV5-8
D: NA
size: NA
J: TRBJ2-1
DNA: TGTGCCAGCAGCTTGGAGGCTAGCGTTATCCCTGAGCAGTTCTTC
CDR3: CASSLEASVIPEQFF

V: TRBV16
D: TRBD2
size: once
J: TRBJ2-7
DNA: TGTGCCAGCAGCCCCGGGGGGAACGAGCAGTACTTC
CDR3: CASSPGGNEQYF

V: TRBV7-6
D: TRBD2
size: NA
J: TRBJ2-3
DNA: TGTGCCAGCAGCCCATTAGCGGGAGTAGGAACAGATACGCAGTATTTT
CDR3: CASSPLAGVGTDTQYF

V: TRBV6-5
D: NA
size: few
J: TRBJ2-7
DNA: TGTGCCAGCAGTTACGGCCCGGGCGGCGAGCAGTACTTC
CDR3: CASSYGPGGEQYF

V: TRBV7-2
D: NA
size: once
J: TRBJ2-7
DNA: TGTGCCAGCAGGTCCCCCGGGGGACCCTCCTACGAGCAGTACTTC
CDR3: CASRSPGGPSYEQYF

V: TRBV4-1
D: NA
size: NA
J: TRBJ1-3
DNA: TGCGCCAGCAGCCCCGATCGGACGGTCGGAAACACCATATATTTT
CDR3: CASSPDRTVGNTIYF

V: TRBV30
D: TRBD2
size: NA
J: TRBJ2-1
DNA: TGTGCCTGGACCGGTTGGCTAGCGGGCAATAGCTCCTACAATGAGCAGTTCTTC
CDR3: CAWTGWLAGNSSYNEQFF

V: TRBV7-9
D: TRBD1
size: once
J: TRBJ2-7
DNA: TGTGCCAGCAGCTTATTCCGGACAGGGGGCCACGAGCAGTACTTC
CDR3: CASSLFRTGGHEQYF

V: TRBV6-5
D: TRBD1
size: NA
J: TRBJ1-5
DNA: TGTGCCAGCAGTTACACGACAGGGACAGGTCAGCCCCAGCATTTT
CDR3: CASSYTTGTGQPQHF

V: TRBV6-5
D: NA
size: NA
J: TRBJ1-5
DNA: TGTGCCAGCAGTTACACCAGTAGCAATCAGCCCCAGCATTTT
CDR3: CASSYTSSNQPQHF

V: TRBV13
D: TRBD2
size: NA
J: TRBJ2-2
DNA: TGTGCCAGCAGCAGTTCCCTAGCGGGAGTTACCGGGGAGCTGTTTTTT
CDR3: CASSSSLAGVTGELFF

V: TRBV29-1
D: TRBD1
size: once
J: TRBJ2-7
DNA: TGCAGCGCCCGAGGTAGGACAGGGACCTACGAGCAGTACTTC
CDR3: CSARGRTGTYEQYF

V: TRBV25-1
D: NA
size: NA
J: TRBJ1-2
DNA: TGTGCCAGCAGTGAATTCGGAGGGTCAGACTATGGCTACACCTTC
CDR3: CASSEFGGSDYGYTF

V: TRBV6-1
D: TRBD2
size: NA
J: TRBJ2-7
DNA: TGTGCCAGCATAGACGGGACTAGCCCCGAGCAGTACTTC
CDR3: CASIDGTSPEQYF

V: TRBV27
D: TRBD1
size: NA
J: TRBJ2-7
DNA: TGTGCCAGCAGTACAAAGGACAGGGGATACGAGCAGTACTTC
CDR3: CASSTKDRGYEQYF

V: TRBV6-5
D: NA
size: once
J: TRBJ1-1
DNA: TGTGCCAGCAGTTACGCCGACACTGAAGCTTTCTTT
CDR3: CASSYADTEAFF

V: TRBV30
D: TRBD2
size: NA
J: TRBJ2-1
DNA: TGTGCCTGGATGGCTAGCGGGTTCCACAATGAGCAGTTCTTC
CDR3: CAWMASGFHNEQFF

V: TRBV18
D: TRBD1
size: NA
J: TRBJ2-7
DNA: TGTGCCAGCTCACCTGACAGGGTTTTTTACGAGCAGTACTTC
CDR3: CASSPDRVFYEQYF

V: TRBV30
D: NA
size: few
J: TRBJ2-7
DNA: TGTGCCTGGAGTCGGGCAGTGAGCTCCTACGAGCAGTACTTC
CDR3: CAWSRAVSSYEQYF

V: TRBV27
D: NA
size: NA
J: TRBJ2-2
DNA: TGTGCCAGCAGTTTATCTATCGGGACGAACACCGGGGAGCTGTTTTTT
CDR3: CASSLSIGTNTGELFF

V: TRBV28
D: NA
size: NA
J: TRBJ1-2
DNA: TGTGCCAGCAGCATGCAGTCGGGTTGGATTGGCTACACCTTC
CDR3: CASSMQSGWIGYTF

V: TRBV7-9
D: TRBD2
size: NA
J: TRBJ2-7
DNA: TGTGCCAGCAGCTTATTAGCGGGAGGTGACGAGCAGTACTTC
CDR3: CASSLLAGGDEQYF

V: TRBV28
D: TRBD2
size: NA
J: TRBJ2-1
DNA: TGTGCCAGCAGCCACCGTCTAGCGGCATATGGGAATGAGCAGTTCTTC
CDR3: CASSHRLAAYGNEQFF

V: TRBV7-9
D: NA
size: NA
J: TRBJ1-2
DNA: TGTGCCAGCAGCTCCCCAGCGGGGCGGTTCTATGGCTACACCTTC
CDR3: CASSSPAGRFYGYTF

V: TRBV7-2
D: NA
size: NA
J: TRBJ2-2
DNA: TGTGCCAGCAGCTTAGCGGAAACAGGGAATTGGGGGGAGCTGTTTTTT
CDR3: CASSLAETGNWGELFF

V: TRBV6-1
D: TRBD2
size: NA
J: TRBJ2-7
DNA: TGTGCCAGCAGTGTCAGGGTGGCTAGCGGGCTCTACGAGCAGTACTTC
CDR3: CASSVRVASGLYEQYF

V: TRBV5-4
D: NA
size: NA
J: TRBJ1-2
DNA: TGTGCCAGCAGCTTGTACGGACAGTATGGCGGCTACACCTTC
CDR3: CASSLYGQYGGYTF

V: TRBV19
D: NA
size: NA
J: TRBJ1-1
DNA: TGTGCCAGCCTAGGATCGGGCTTAACGGGACGGAACATCGGGTTGCCTGAAGCTTTCTTT
CDR3: CASLGSGLTGRNIGLPEAFF

V: TRBV10-2
D: NA
size: NA
J: TRBJ2-7
DNA: TGCGCCAGTGAGGACTCTCGCTATGATTACGAGCAGTACTTC
CDR3: CASEDSRYDYEQYF

V: TRBV19
D: TRBD1
size: once
J: TRBJ2-7
DNA: TGTGCCAGTAGAAATTCCCGACAGGGGAGAGGCTACGAGCAGTACTTC
CDR3: CASRNSRQGRGYEQYF

V: TRBV9
D: NA
size: NA
J: TRBJ2-1
DNA: TGTGCCAGCAGCGGCGCAATCGACAGAGCCCCGTACAATGAGCAGTTCTTC
CDR3: CASSGAIDRAPYNEQFF

V: TRBV27
D: TRBD1
size: NA
J: TRBJ2-7
DNA: TGTGCCAGCAGTTTATCATCAGGGGGCGGCTACGAGCAGTACTTC
CDR3: CASSLSSGGGYEQYF

V: TRBV28
D: NA
size: once
J: TRBJ1-2
DNA: TGTGCCAGCAGCAGACGTCACCTTAACTATGGCTACACCTTC
CDR3: CASSRRHLNYGYTF

V: TRBV27
D: NA
size: NA
J: TRBJ1-1
DNA: TGTGCCAGCAGTTTCGGGACACCGAACACTGAAGCTTTCTTT
CDR3: CASSFGTPNTEAFF

V: TRBV9
D: TRBD1
size: NA
J: TRBJ2-1
DNA: TGTGCCAGCACCTCAAACAGGGGGAGAGAGCAGTTCTTC
CDR3: CASTSNRGREQFF

V: TRBV28
D: NA
size: NA
J: TRBJ1-1
DNA: TGTGCCAGCAGTTTATTTTGGGGGGCCGGCACTGAAGCTTTCTTT
CDR3: CASSLFWGAGTEAFF

V: TRBV27
D: NA
size: once
J: TRBJ2-1
DNA: TGTGCCAGCAGTTTAGCGCCTTTCAATGAGCAGTTCTTC
CDR3: CASSLAPFNEQFF